This T cell receptor beta chain came from a study of Ad26.COV2.S vaccination and SARS-CoV-2 variants. Study results and caveats: Analyses that measured TCR breadth and depth may have underestimated total T cell responses. Measurement of non-spike TCR breadth gave similar results in vaccine and placebo recipients.

The CDR3 has 14 residues. Trimming at V came to 4 bases and at J to 8 bases, leaving 10 bases not matched to a gene. Germline CDR1 and CDR2: SGHKS and YYEKEE (reference sequence). Comments on this clone: Its antigen is unidentified.

Some clones are missing from TCRdb's copy, which holds only in-frame ones; the method was immunoSEQ multiplex PCR. The sample has around 310,000 clones; almost 90% are singletons. The treatment: roughly 20 received Ad26.COV2.S at low or high dose, single or two shots; several received placebo; per-sample allocation not given. Collection of samples fell on day 63 after the first vaccine or placebo injection. The sequence came from a person between 18 and 65 years old who received the Ad26.COV2.S COVID-19 vaccine or a placebo. The specimen comprised peripheral blood, sampled in a trial of Ad26.COV2.S vaccine versus placebo. The V and J genes are TRBV5-5 and TRBJ1-2, with 8 bases matching TRBD1. In DNA form, the CDR3 reads TGTGCCAGCAGCCGAGGACAGGGCTCTGAGGGCTACACCTTC. It specifies CASSRGQGSEGYTF.